Here is one TCR beta chain with its context. The data belong to a study of blood T cell repertoires in COVID-19. Followed longitudinally, the Seattle patients had been enrolled during active infection. V lost 3 bases to trimming and J lost 4 bases; unmatched junction nucleotides: 7. Germline lookup yields CDR1 SGHTA and CDR2 FQGNSA. CDR3 length: 15 amino acids. Methods used by the authors: Estimation of nucleated cell counts relied on the amplification of reference gene primers. Assay used: immunoSEQ multiplex PCR; TCRdb lists only in-frame clones, some missing. V, J and clone size are those of that table, while D and trimming were read from the DNA. The sample holds fewer than 350,000 clones, around nine tenths seen once.

Sequenced input: peripheral blood. This clonotype was obtained from a woman in her seventies with COVID-19, enrolled during active disease. This chain links TRBV7-2 with TRBJ2-5; 8 bases are a match to TRBD2. The CDR3: CASSFAGGDGETQYF. The CDR3 nucleotides read TGTGCCAGCAGCTTTGCCGGGGGGGATGGAGAGACCCAGTACTTC.